Below, 32 T cell receptor beta chains from the same sample are listed, as sequenced in a study of cytomegalovirus exposure and HLA in healthy donors. Researchers ran the PCR with 60 Vbeta and 13 Jbeta primers. Repertoires were generated with immunoSEQ multiplex PCR, while TCRdb's copy carries only in-frame clones and drops some. The data show 160,000 or so clones, around 78% seen once. Sequences were obtained from PBMCs. The origin of the receptors is a woman in her forties in good health and CMV-seronegative.

This rearrangement joins TRBV30 to TRBJ2-1; a possible D gene is TRBD1 (6 bases). V dropped 5 bases and J dropped 8 bases, with 10 bases sitting between them. The CDR3 contains 11 residues. CDR1 and CDR2 (germline): GTSNPN, SVGIG (reference sequence). This CDR3 is CAWGQSHEQFF. The CDR3 DNA follows: TGTGCCTGGGGACAGTCCCATGAGCAGTTCTTC.

J is TRBJ2-5 and V is TRBV7-9, with D perhaps matching TRBD1 (6 bases). CDR3 size: 15 residues. The V end lost 5 bases, the J end lost 1 base, and 14 bases lay between the germline ends. Looked up from germline, CDR1 is SEHNR and CDR2 is FQNEAQ (reference sequence). Written as DNA, the CDR3 is TGTGCCAGCAGCCAACCAGACAGGAGCCAAGAGACCCAGTACTTC. Amino acid sequence: CASSQPDRSQETQYF. Full variable domain (outside the CDR3, taken from reference TRBV7-9 and TRBJ2-5): DTGVSQNPRHKITKRGQNVTFRCDPISEHNRLYWYRQTLGQGPEFLTYFQNEAQLEKSRLLSDRFSAERPKGSFSTLEIQRTEQGDSAMYLCASSQPDRSQETQYFGPGTRLLVL.

This chain joins TRBV7-2 and TRBJ2-7, with 14 bases fitting TRBD2. V was clipped by 3 bases and J by 7 bases; unmatched bases: 14. The germline V gene has CDR1 SGHTA and CDR2 FQGNSA. The CDR3 length is 18 residues. This CDR3 reads CASSFAPGLAGVSWEQYF. The CDR3 DNA reads TGTGCCAGCAGCTTCGCACCGGGACTAGCGGGAGTATCATGGGAGCAGTACTTC.

This sequence joins TRBV6-6 and TRBJ1-5, with TRBD1 matching over 7 bases. The CDR3 contains 14 residues. CDR1 and CDR2 (germline): MNHNY, SVGAGI (reference sequence). V shed 4 bases, J shed 5 bases, and the junction held 5 bases outside the gene matches. This CDR3 is CASSSWGQHQPQHF. The DNA of the CDR3 is TGTGCCAGCAGTTCTTGGGGACAGCATCAGCCCCAGCATTTT.

Concerning this clone: Other DNA sequences in the same sample also yield this CDR3. The rearrangement joins TRBV28 to TRBJ2-3; unclear D gene. CDR1 is MDHEN and CDR2 is SYDVKM in the germline V gene. The V and J ends lost 6 bases and 3 bases respectively, with 7 bases between them. The CDR3 loop spans 12 amino acids. Written as DNA, the CDR3 is TGTGCCAGCAGCCCGTCTACAGATACGCAGTATTTT. This sequence encodes CASSPSTDTQYF. The full variable domain, completed using reference TRBV28 and TRBJ2-3, is DVKVTQSSRYLVKRTGEKVFLECVQDMDHENMFWYRQDPGLGLRLIYFSYDVKMKEKGDIPEGYSVSREKKERFSLILESASTNQTSMYLCASSPSTDTQYFGPGTRLTVL.

The V call is TRBV5-4, the J call TRBJ2-1; 11 bases are shared with TRBD2. J lost 6 bases, V lost 0 bases, and 8 bases had no gene match. The CDR3 consists of 17 residues. The germline V gene encodes CDR1 SGHNT and CDR2 YYREEE (reference sequence). CDR3 in amino acids: CASSLGELAGVGNEQFF. CDR3 in DNA: TGTGCCAGCAGCTTGGGGGAACTAGCGGGAGTAGGCAATGAGCAGTTCTTC.

In DNA, the CDR3 is TGTGCCAGCAGCCCGGGACAGGCAAACTATGGCTACACCTTC. Translating gives CASSPGQANYGYTF. This rearrangement joins TRBV6-5 to TRBJ1-2, with 8 positions matching TRBD1. J was trimmed by 2 bases and V by 6 bases; bases with no gene match: 5. Germline V gene sequence: CDR1 MNHEY, CDR2 SVGAGI. There are 14 residues in the CDR3.

The gene calls are TRBV6-1 and TRBJ2-7, with 11 nucleotides matching TRBD2. Germline trimming cut 4 bases from V and 2 bases from J; bases unmatched to any gene: 4. Germline assignment: CDR1 MNHNS and CDR2 SASEGT. The CDR3 has 15 amino acids. CDR3 loop: CASSVTSGSAYEQYF. The CDR3 DNA reads TGTGCCAGCAGTGTCACTAGCGGGAGTGCCTACGAGCAGTACTTC.

This clone has a handful of counts. The gene calls are TRBV19 and TRBJ2-7; D is undetermined. The germline V and J ends were trimmed by 6 bases and 1 base, with 16 bases remaining between them. CDR3 length equals 15 residues. Germline V CDR1 and CDR2: LNHDA, SQIVND (reference sequence). This CDR3 is CASSPFQTTSYEQYF. CDR3 in DNA: TGTGCCAGTAGCCCCTTTCAAACGACTTCCTACGAGCAGTACTTC.

The gene calls are TRBV18 and TRBJ1-4, with D perhaps TRBD1 (6 bases). Deletions cut 0 bases from V and 8 bases from J, with 13 bases between. From germline, CDR1 is KGHSH and CDR2 LQKENI. This CDR3 spans 15 amino acids. The DNA of the CDR3 is TGTGCCAGCTCACCACCGTTGGGGGCCGGGGAAAAACTGTTTTTT. This gives the protein CASSPPLGAGEKLFF.

The chain couples TRBV9 to TRBJ1-2; 7 bases map to TRBD1. Losses at the gene ends were 4 bases for V and 7 bases for J; bases not matched to a gene: 4. This CDR3 comprises 12 residues. CDR1 is SGDLS and CDR2 is YYNGEE in the germline V gene. DNA of the CDR3: TGTGCCAGCAGCTCCCAGGGGGTTGGCTACACCTTC. It translates to CASSSQGVGYTF.

This sequence joins TRBV9 and TRBJ2-5; D is unclear. Trimming removed 0 bases from V and 5 bases from J, with 11 bases in between. Per the germline V gene, CDR1 is SGDLS and CDR2 is YYNGEE. This CDR3 region has 14 residues. The CDR3 DNA reads as TGTGCCAGCAGCGTAGGAGGAAGCTTGGAGACCCAGTACTTC. The encoded protein is CASSVGGSLETQYF.

The chain links TRBV11-2 to TRBJ1-3; unclear D gene. Trimming removed 2 bases at V and 0 bases at J, with 8 bases between. CDR3 length: 15 residues. CDR1 and CDR2 (germline): SGHAT, FQNNGV. CDR3 amino acids: CASSLYASSGNTIYF. The CDR3 nucleotides read TGTGCCAGCAGCTTATATGCTAGCTCTGGAAACACCATATATTTT.

V gene TRBV7-9 combines with J gene TRBJ2-1; D might be TRBD1 (5 bases). The V gene's germline CDR1 is SEHNR and CDR2 FQNEAQ (reference sequence). V was clipped by 4 bases and J by 5 bases, with 9 bases between them. The CDR3 consists of 13 residues. The CDR3: CASSSDRDNEQFF. The DNA of the CDR3 is TGTGCCAGCAGCTCAGACAGAGACAATGAGCAGTTCTTC.

The V gene is TRBV2, the J gene TRBJ1-4; D perhaps matches TRBD1 (6 bases). Trimming removed 5 bases from V and 0 bases from J, with 13 bases in between. This CDR3 is built from 16 residues. Germline-derived CDR1 and CDR2 are SNHLY and FYNNEI. The CDR3 DNA sequence: TGTGCCAGCAGTTCCGGGACACGTACAACTAATGAAAAACTGTTTTTT. It encodes CASSSGTRTTNEKLFF.

In this sample, this clone turned up once. This sequence joins TRBV5-1 and TRBJ1-2, with a weak D call TRBD1 (5 bases). This CDR3 spans 14 amino acids. Germline lookup yields CDR1 SGHRS and CDR2 YFSETQ. V was shortened by 0 bases and J by 6 bases, with 12 bases between the two germline ends. The CDR3 region has the DNA TGCGCCAGCAGCTTGGACGGGGGATTCGATGGCTACACCTTC. Translation: CASSLDGGFDGYTF.

This clone was recorded only once. This chain joins TRBV28 and TRBJ2-4; weak D call: TRBD2 (6 bases). There are 15 residues in the CDR3. The V end was cut by 7 bases, the J end by 4 bases, with 17 bases between. Germline V gene data show CDR1 as MDHEN and CDR2 as SYDVKM. This chain's CDR3 is CASITPGTGKNIQYF. The CDR3 DNA follows: TGTGCCAGCATCACCCCCGGGACTGGGAAAAACATTCAGTACTTC.

V gene TRBV29-1 combines with J gene TRBJ2-7; TRBD2 matches at 8 bases. Trimming removed 2 bases from V and 11 bases from J; junction bases left unmatched: 8. This CDR3 comprises 12 residues. Per the germline V gene, CDR1 is SQVTM and CDR2 is ANQGSEA. The CDR3 sequence is CSVEIGAGVKYF. CDR3 in DNA: TGCAGCGTTGAAATTGGAGCGGGAGTGAAGTACTTC.

This chain uses TRBV5-8 with TRBJ1-3, with TRBD1 matching over 10 bases. Trimming removed 3 bases from V and 0 bases from J; junction bases left unmatched: 15. The CDR3 has 20 residues. The germline V gene has CDR1 SGHTS and CDR2 YDEGEE. The DNA of the CDR3 is TGTGCCAGCAGCTACGAACCGACAGGGGGCGGATTAAGCTCTGGAAACACCATATATTTT. Translation: CASSYEPTGGGLSSGNTIYF.

This chain uses TRBV7-9 with TRBJ1-5; D unclear. The CDR3 extends over 12 amino acids. Trimming left V 4 bases short and J 11 bases short, with 12 bases between. Germline CDR1 reads SEHNR; CDR2 reads FQNEAQ (reference sequence). The CDR3 loop reads CASSSRGGAQHF. The DNA of the CDR3 is TGTGCCAGCAGCTCCCGAGGTGGCGCCCAGCATTTT.

The chain employs TRBV5-1 and TRBJ2-1; a weak D match, TRBD1 (5 bases). Germline CDR1 SGHRS, CDR2 YFSETQ. V shed 0 bases and J shed 4 bases, with 8 bases lying between them. The CDR3 extends over 14 amino acids. CDR3 protein: CASSLGQPYNEQFF. The CDR3 DNA sequence: TGCGCCAGCAGCTTGGGACAGCCTTACAATGAGCAGTTCTTC.

The chain couples TRBV21-1 to TRBJ2-2; the table assigns TRBD2, which was not confirmed against the DNA. TRBV21-1 is given as a pseudogene. This CDR3 region has 19 residues. The CDR3 sequence is CASSKRLGKLADHTGELFF. DNA for the CDR3: TGTGCCAGCAGCAAAAGGCTAGGAAAACTAGCGGACCACACCGGGGAGCTGTTTTTT.

The table lists this clone with a count of one. This rearrangement joins TRBV6-1 to TRBJ1-3; 8 nucleotides agree with TRBD1. This CDR3 comprises 15 residues. The germline V gene encodes CDR1 MNHNS and CDR2 SASEGT. J lost 9 bases, V lost 5 bases, and 12 bases had no gene match. The CDR3 sequence: CASSPVEQGGPTIYF. CDR3 bases: TGTGCCAGCAGTCCGGTGGAACAGGGGGGTCCCACCATATATTTT.

The rearrangement uses TRBV5-6 and TRBJ2-3; D remains unclear. Trimming took 0 bases from V and 6 from J, leaving 5 bases between them. Germline V gene data show CDR1 as SGHDT and CDR2 as YYEEEE. The CDR3 totals 12 residues. DNA of the CDR3: TGTGCCAGCAGCTTGGAACATGATACGCAGTATTTT. Translated: CASSLEHDTQYF.

The V gene is TRBV5-1, the J gene TRBJ2-7; 12 nucleotides match TRBD2. CDR3 size: 16 residues. The germline gives CDR1 SGHRS, CDR2 YFSETQ. V lost 1 base to trimming and J lost 2 bases; unmatched junction nucleotides: 4. CDR3 in DNA: TGCGCCAGCAGCTTGCAAGGACTAGCGGGAACCTACGAGCAGTACTTC. Its protein is CASSLQGLAGTYEQYF.

Worth noting for this clone: Additional DNA sequences in this sample encode the identical CDR3. The genes are TRBV5-1 and TRBJ2-5, with D maybe TRBD1 (5 bases). V dropped 4 bases and J dropped 2 bases, with 9 bases sitting between them. The CDR3 sequence is 13 residues long. Germline values: CDR1 SGHRS, CDR2 YFSETQ. The CDR3 DNA is TGCGCCAGCAGCACGACAGTACAAGAGACCCAGTACTTC. Amino acids: CASSTTVQETQYF.

V usage is TRBV10-3 and J usage is TRBJ1-1; possibly TRBD1 for D (6 bases). V lost 2 bases and J lost 5, with 18 bases in between. This CDR3 has 16 residues. Germline V gives CDR1 ENHRY, CDR2 SYGVKD. CDR3 sequence (DNA): TGTGCCATCAGTGAGCCCGAAGGGGGTTCGGGGACTGAAGCTTTCTTT. Protein product: CAISEPEGGSGTEAFF.

This sequence joins TRBV29-1 and TRBJ2-3, with a weak D call TRBD2 (5 bases). Germline assignment: CDR1 SQVTM and CDR2 ANQGSEA. V was shortened by 4 bases and J by 4 bases, with 9 bases between the two germline ends. The CDR3 has 12 residues. The CDR3 is CSVVSGSDTQYF. In DNA, the CDR3 is TGCAGCGTTGTGAGCGGATCAGATACGCAGTATTTT.

This sequence joins TRBV11-1 and TRBJ2-2, with 7 bases matching TRBD2. V trimming: 1 base; J trimming: 5 bases; junction bases outside the gene matches: 7. The CDR3 is 16 amino acids. From germline, CDR1 is SGHAT and CDR2 FQDESV (reference sequence). This chain's CDR3 is CASSLEGGRTTGELFF. CDR3 sequence (DNA): TGTGCCAGCAGCTTAGAGGGCGGGAGAACGACCGGGGAGCTGTTTTTT.

The gene calls are TRBV6-5 and TRBJ1-1, with TRBD1 identical over 12 bases. The V segment lost 8 bases and the J segment 5 bases; nucleotides outside the gene matches: 9. Germline CDR1 reads MNHEY; CDR2 reads SVGAGI. The CDR3 length is 15 residues. The CDR3 DNA reads as TGTGCCAGCGCCGGGACAGGGGGCTTCGGGACTGAAGCTTTCTTT. Protein sequence: CASAGTGGFGTEAFF.

This chain joins TRBV7-9 and TRBJ2-3; D gene uncertain. The germline CDR1 and CDR2 sequences are SEHNR and FQNEAQ (reference sequence). Trimming shortened V by 2 bases and J by 0 bases, and 6 bases separated the two germline ends. This CDR3 contains 14 residues. The CDR3, as DNA: TGTGCCAGCAGCTTACTCGGGAGCACAGATACGCAGTATTTT. It translates to CASSLLGSTDTQYF.

On this clone: At one end, the junction sequence differs from germline, possibly due to a read error. The chain combines TRBV7-2 with TRBJ1-5; D possibly corresponds to TRBD1 (5 bases). CDR3 length equals 14 residues. Germline V gives CDR1 SGHTA, CDR2 FQGNSA. In DNA, the CDR3 is TGTGCCAGCAGCTTAGTGACAGTCAATCAGCCCCGGCATTTT. Amino acids: CASSLVTVNQPRHF.